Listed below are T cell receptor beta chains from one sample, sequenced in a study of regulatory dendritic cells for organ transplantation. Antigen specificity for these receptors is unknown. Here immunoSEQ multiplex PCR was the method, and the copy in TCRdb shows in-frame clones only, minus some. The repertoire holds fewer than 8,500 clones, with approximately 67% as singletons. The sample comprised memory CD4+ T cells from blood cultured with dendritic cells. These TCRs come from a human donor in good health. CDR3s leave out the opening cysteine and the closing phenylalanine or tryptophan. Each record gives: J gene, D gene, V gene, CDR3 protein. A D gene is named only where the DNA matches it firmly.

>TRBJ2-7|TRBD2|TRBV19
ASSIAPRGAPWPYEQY
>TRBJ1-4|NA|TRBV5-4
ASSLGAGSGSEKLF
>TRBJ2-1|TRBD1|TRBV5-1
ASSIGQGVLSPQF
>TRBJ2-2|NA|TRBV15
ATSGTRGSGELF
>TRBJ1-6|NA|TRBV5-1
ASSLRPGQQSYNSPLH
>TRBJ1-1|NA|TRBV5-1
ASSLGQSNTEAF
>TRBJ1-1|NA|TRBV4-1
ASSAAGDYEAF
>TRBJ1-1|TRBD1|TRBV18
ASSPGTGGQNTEAF
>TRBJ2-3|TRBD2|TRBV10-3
AISESPGLAVSADTQY
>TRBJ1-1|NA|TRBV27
ASSPTGLRGTTEAF
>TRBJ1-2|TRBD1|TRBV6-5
ASSYSPYRGNYGYT
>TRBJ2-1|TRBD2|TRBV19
ASSKLAGGEYNEQF
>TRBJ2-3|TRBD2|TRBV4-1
ASSHGGGAGLWSTDTQY
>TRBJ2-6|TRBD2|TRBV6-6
ATAGGPSGANVLT
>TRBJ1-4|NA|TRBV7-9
ASSLDGKANEKLF
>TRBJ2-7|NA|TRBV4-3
ASSQERTATQY
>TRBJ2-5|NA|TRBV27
ASSPTGFQETQY
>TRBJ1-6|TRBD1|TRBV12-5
ASAPGQGSHSYNSPLH
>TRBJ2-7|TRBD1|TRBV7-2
ASREGGTGSHEQY
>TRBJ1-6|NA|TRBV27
ASSLNRVDQTPLH
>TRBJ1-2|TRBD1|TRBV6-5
ASSYSGAGGDGYT
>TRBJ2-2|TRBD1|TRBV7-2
ASSLEGQGLVGELF
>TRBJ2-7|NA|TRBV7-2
ASSLDLTYEQY
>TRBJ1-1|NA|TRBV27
ASSSLGAVNTEAF
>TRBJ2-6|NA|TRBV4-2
ASSQDPHGGRSGANVPT
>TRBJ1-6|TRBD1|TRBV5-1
ASSFQFSGDSNNSPLH
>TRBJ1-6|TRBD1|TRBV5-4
ASSSSGTGASPLH
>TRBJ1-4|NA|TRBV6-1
ASSEGVRGEKLF
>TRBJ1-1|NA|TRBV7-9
ASSLGAENTEAF
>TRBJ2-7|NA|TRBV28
ASSLPGSSYEQY
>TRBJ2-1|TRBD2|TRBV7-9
ASSPSGTSDEQF
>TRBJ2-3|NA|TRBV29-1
SVVGGSDTQY
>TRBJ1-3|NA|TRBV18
ASSSSGASGNTIY
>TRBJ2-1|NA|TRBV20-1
SAQNNEQF
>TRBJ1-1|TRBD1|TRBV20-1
SAKRQGEAF